This T cell receptor beta chain originates from a study of blood T cell repertoires in COVID-19. Overall study context: COVID-19 samples from acute and convalescent phases originated in the United States, Italy and Spain. Sources were T cells, B-cell-depleted T cells, or PBMCs; the material itself was cDNA or gDNA.

As processed by the authors: Estimates of nucleated cell counts were drawn from the amplification of reference gene primers. Measured with immunoSEQ multiplex PCR; TCRdb has only the in-frame clones, and not every one. V and J calls and clone size are copied from that table; D and trimming were computed from the DNA. The data show under 250,000 clones, approximately 85% seen once. Sequencing was done on a sample of peripheral blood. The receptor comes from a man of 80 years or more with acute or convalescent COVID-19.

The CDR3 DNA is TGTGCCAGCACCGGGACAGCGAACTCTGGAAACACCATATATTTT. Its protein is CASTGTANSGNTIYF. This chain uses TRBV6-5 with TRBJ1-3; TRBD1 agrees at 7 bases. The CDR3 runs to 15 residues. V trimming: 7 bases; J trimming: 0 bases; junction bases outside the gene matches: 6. CDR1 is MNHEY, CDR2 SVGAGI, per germline.